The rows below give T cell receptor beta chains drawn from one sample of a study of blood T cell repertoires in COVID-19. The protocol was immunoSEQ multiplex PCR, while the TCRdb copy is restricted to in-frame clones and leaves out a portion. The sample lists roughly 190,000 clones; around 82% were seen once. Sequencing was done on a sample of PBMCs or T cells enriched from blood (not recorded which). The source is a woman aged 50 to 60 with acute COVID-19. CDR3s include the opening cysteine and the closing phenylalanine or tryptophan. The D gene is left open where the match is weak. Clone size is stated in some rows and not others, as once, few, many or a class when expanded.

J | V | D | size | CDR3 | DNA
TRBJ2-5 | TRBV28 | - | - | CASRWAQETQYF | TGTGCCAGCAGGTGGGCCCAAGAGACCCAGTACTTC
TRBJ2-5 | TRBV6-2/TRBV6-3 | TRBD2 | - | CASSYSILAGGPRGETQYF | TGTGCCAGCAGTTACTCGATTCTAGCGGGGGGCCCTCGGGGAGAGACCCAGTACTTC
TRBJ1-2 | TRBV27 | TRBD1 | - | CASSFWQGGGYTF | TGTGCCAGCAGTTTTTGGCAGGGGGGTGGCTACACCTTC
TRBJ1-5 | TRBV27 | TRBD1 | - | CASSPRDRGANQPQHF | TGTGCCAGCAGTCCTCGGGACAGGGGAGCGAATCAGCCCCAGCATTTT
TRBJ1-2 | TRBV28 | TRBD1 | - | CASSLKQGYGYTF | TGTGCCAGCAGTTTGAAACAGGGGTATGGCTACACCTTC
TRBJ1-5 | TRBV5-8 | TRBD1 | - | CASSPGTGEMINQPQHF | TGTGCCAGCAGTCCCGGGACAGGGGAAATGATCAATCAGCCCCAGCATTTT
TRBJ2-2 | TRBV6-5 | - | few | CASKFVGSPPGELFF | TGTGCCAGCAAGTTTGTCGGGTCGCCCCCCGGGGAGCTGTTTTTT
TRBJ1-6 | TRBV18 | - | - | CASSPAALNSPLHF | TGTGCCAGCTCACCAGCGGCCTTGAATTCACCCCTCCACTTT
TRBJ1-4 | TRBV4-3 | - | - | CASSRLWPSTESFGEKLFF | TGCGCCAGCAGCCGCCTTTGGCCCTCTACGGAGAGTTTTGGCGAAAAACTGTTTTTT
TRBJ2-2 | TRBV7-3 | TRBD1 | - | CASSSRTGANTGELFF | TGTGCCAGCAGCTCCCGGACAGGGGCGAACACCGGGGAGCTGTTTTTT
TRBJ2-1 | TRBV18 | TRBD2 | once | CASSPRILAGYNEQFF | TGTGCCAGCTCACCACGTATTCTAGCGGGCTACAATGAGCAGTTCTTC